One T cell receptor beta chain is described in this entry. Its antigen remains unknown. V shed 1 base and J shed 6 bases, with 11 bases lying between them. Germline lookup yields CDR1 SGHRS and CDR2 YFSETQ. This CDR3 has 15 residues. PCR used 60 Vbeta primers and 13 Jbeta primers. Clones were sequenced by immunoSEQ multiplex PCR, and TCRdb holds only the in-frame ones, with some missing. The sample contains about 250,000 clones, roughly 91% of which appear only once. The data are from a study of cytomegalovirus exposure and HLA in healthy donors. Unrecorded immune exposures were likely, despite nominal health at sampling. Findings and caveats of the study: The classifier reportedly diagnosed cytomegalovirus status with high specificity and sensitivity. TCR beta V- and J-gene trimming, according to a later analysis, was linked to a missense DCLRE1C variant. Evidence from a later analysis indicated that most CMV-associated TCR beta chains looked HLA-restricted.

This sequence joins TRBV5-1 and TRBJ1-6; tentatively, D is TRBD1 (5 bases). Source material: PBMCs. This TCR was recovered from a girl aged 2 to 10 in good health and CMV-seronegative. CDR3 nucleotide sequence: TGCGCCAGCAGCTTGCAGGGTCCCATTAATTCACCCCTCCACTTT. Its protein product is CASSLQGPINSPLHF.